These 12 T cell receptor beta chains share one sample of origin, sequenced in a study of T cells in Graves' hyperthyroidism and ophthalmopathy. Researchers amplified the TCR beta CDR3 regions from RNA transcripts. The HTBI primer set served for first-round RT-PCR of the TCR CDR3. TCRdb passed the multiplex PCR reads through MiXCR, listing each CDR3 protein once. The profile covers hundreds of thousands of distinct CDR3 sequences, with over 11% appearing a single time and around 23% taken by the ten largest. Sequenced material: blood. The receptors originated from a woman under 40 with Graves' hyperthyroidism.

The chain joins TRBV5-4 to TRBJ2-7; D unclear. The germline V gene has CDR1 SGHNT and CDR2 YYREEE (reference sequence). This CDR3 contains 14 residues. Trimming shortened V by 1 base and J by 4 bases, and 12 bases separated the two germline ends. CDR3 DNA: TGTGCCAGCAGCTTGCGGCAAAAGGCTTACGAGCAGTACTTC. Amino acid sequence: CASSLRQKAYEQYF.

The table lists this clonotype with many counts. The J gene is TRBJ2-7, the V gene TRBV20-1; no clear D. Per the germline V gene, CDR1 is DFQATT and CDR2 is SNEGSKA (reference sequence). This CDR3 comprises 14 residues. V was clipped by 3 bases and J by 0 bases, with 12 bases between them. The CDR3 DNA follows: TGCAGTGCTAGCTCCGGCTCCCTCTCCTACGAGCAGTACTTC. It translates to CSASSGSLSYEQYF.

This clonotype was observed at least ten times. The rearrangement joins TRBV6-2 or TRBV6-3 to TRBJ1-1; D perhaps matches TRBD1 (5 bases). Per the germline V gene, CDR1 is MNHEY and CDR2 is SVGEGT. There are 13 residues in the CDR3. Trimming cost V 2 bases and J 5 bases, with 9 bases left between them. The CDR3 DNA follows: TGTGCCAGCAGTTACGCGGGGGATACTGAAGCTTTCTTT. This encodes CASSYAGDTEAFF.

A remark on this clonotype: The germline gene is not matched at one end of the junction; a read error may be the cause. The V call is TRBV19, the J call TRBJ2-1, with 8 positions matching TRBD2. The CDR3 sequence is 14 residues long. The germline V gene has CDR1 LNHDA and CDR2 SQIVND (reference sequence). CDR3 residues: CARSMRAGADEQFF. As DNA, the CDR3 is TGTGCCCGTAGTATGCGAGCGGGAGCGGATGAGCAGTTCTTC. The whole variable domain, remainder taken from reference TRBV19 and TRBJ2-1, is DGGITQSPKYLFRKEGQNVTLSCEQNLNHDAMYWYRQDPGQGLRLIYYSQIVNDFQKGDIAEGYSVSREKKESFPLTVTSAQKNPTAFYLCARSMRAGADEQFFGPGTRLTVL.

In this sample, this clonotype turned up many times. The V gene is TRBV12-3 or TRBV12-4, the J gene TRBJ2-1, with D perhaps TRBD2 (6 bases). This CDR3 spans 14 amino acids. V shed 2 bases and J shed 6 bases, with 11 bases lying between them. CDR3 sequence (DNA): TGTGCCAGCAGTTTATCCGGGGGTACCAATGAGCAGTTCTTC. Protein: CASSLSGGTNEQFF.

The chain carries TRBV6-1 and TRBJ1-5, with TRBD1 matching over 8 bases. CDR3 length: 15 amino acids. V lost 4 bases to trimming and J lost 1 base; unmatched junction nucleotides: 3. Germline CDR1 and CDR2: MNHNS and SASEGT. CDR3 sequence: CASSGTGSSNQPQHF. The CDR3 DNA reads as TGTGCCAGCAGTGGGACAGGGAGCAGCAATCAGCCCCAGCATTTT.

The table lists this clonotype with a few counts. This sequence joins TRBV3-1 and TRBJ2-2; 7 bases agree with TRBD1. The junction had 2 bases not matched to a gene; V was cut back by 5 bases and J by 5 bases. Germline V gene data show CDR1 as LGHDT and CDR2 as YNNKEL (reference sequence). This CDR3 has 13 residues. CDR3 nucleotides: TGTGCCAGCAGCTTACAGGGGACCGGGGAGCTGTTTTTT. Amino acids: CASSLQGTGELFF.

This clonotype showed up just a few times. The CDR3 bases are TGTGCCAGCAGTAGACCGGGACGGGCAACAGATACGCAGTATTTT. This codes for CASSRPGRATDTQYF. The chain carries TRBV25-1 and TRBJ2-3; D is possibly TRBD1 or TRBD2 (5 bases each). V lost 5 bases to trimming and J lost 3 bases, with 15 bases between them. Germline V lookup: CDR1 MGHDK, CDR2 SYGVNS. The CDR3 consists of 15 residues.

The table lists this clonotype with a few counts. The chain carries TRBV28 and TRBJ1-2; no reliable D call. Germline lookup yields CDR1 MDHEN and CDR2 SYDVKM. Trimming took 6 bases from V and 8 from J, leaving 10 bases between them. CDR3 length: 11 residues. The chain's CDR3 is CASRPFGGYTF. The CDR3 region has the DNA TGTGCCAGCAGACCTTTCGGGGGCTACACCTTC.

The V and J genes are TRBV19 and TRBJ1-1; 9 nucleotides line up with TRBD1. CDR1 LNHDA and CDR2 SQIVND come from the germline V gene (reference sequence). CDR3 size: 12 residues. V gave up 6 bases and J gave up 11 bases; unmatched junction bases: 7. The CDR3, as DNA: TGTGCCAGTAGCCCCCTACAGGGGGCGGCTTTCTTT. As protein: CASSPLQGAAFF.

The gene calls are TRBV7-9 and TRBJ2-1; D gene unclear. CDR1 is SEHNR, CDR2 FQNEAQ, per germline (reference sequence). The CDR3 extends over 14 amino acids. With 1 base removed from V and 5 bases from J, the gap between germline ends came to 9 bases. The CDR3, as DNA: TGTGCCAGCAGCTTAGTATCTCTGGACAATGAGCAGTTCTTC. This gives the protein CASSLVSLDNEQFF.

The V gene is TRBV20-1, the J gene TRBJ2-5; 9 bases align to TRBD1. CDR3 length: 15 residues. Trimming cost V 4 bases and J 0 bases; bases outside gene matches: 6. Germline V gene data show CDR1 as DFQATT and CDR2 as SNEGSKA (reference sequence). The CDR3 reads CSAMSRQGDQETQYF. The CDR3, as DNA: TGCAGTGCTATGTCTCGACAGGGGGACCAAGAGACCCAGTACTTC.